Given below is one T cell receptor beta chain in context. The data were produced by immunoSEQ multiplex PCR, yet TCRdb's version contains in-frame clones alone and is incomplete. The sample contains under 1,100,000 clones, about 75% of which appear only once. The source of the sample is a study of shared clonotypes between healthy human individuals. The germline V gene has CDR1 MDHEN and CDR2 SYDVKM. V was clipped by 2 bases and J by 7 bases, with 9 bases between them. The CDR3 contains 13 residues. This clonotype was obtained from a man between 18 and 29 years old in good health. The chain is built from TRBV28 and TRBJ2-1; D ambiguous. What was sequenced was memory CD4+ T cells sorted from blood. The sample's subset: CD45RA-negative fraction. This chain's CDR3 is CASSLTGRNEQFF. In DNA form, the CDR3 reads TGTGCCAGCAGTTTAACGGGTAGGAATGAGCAGTTCTTC.